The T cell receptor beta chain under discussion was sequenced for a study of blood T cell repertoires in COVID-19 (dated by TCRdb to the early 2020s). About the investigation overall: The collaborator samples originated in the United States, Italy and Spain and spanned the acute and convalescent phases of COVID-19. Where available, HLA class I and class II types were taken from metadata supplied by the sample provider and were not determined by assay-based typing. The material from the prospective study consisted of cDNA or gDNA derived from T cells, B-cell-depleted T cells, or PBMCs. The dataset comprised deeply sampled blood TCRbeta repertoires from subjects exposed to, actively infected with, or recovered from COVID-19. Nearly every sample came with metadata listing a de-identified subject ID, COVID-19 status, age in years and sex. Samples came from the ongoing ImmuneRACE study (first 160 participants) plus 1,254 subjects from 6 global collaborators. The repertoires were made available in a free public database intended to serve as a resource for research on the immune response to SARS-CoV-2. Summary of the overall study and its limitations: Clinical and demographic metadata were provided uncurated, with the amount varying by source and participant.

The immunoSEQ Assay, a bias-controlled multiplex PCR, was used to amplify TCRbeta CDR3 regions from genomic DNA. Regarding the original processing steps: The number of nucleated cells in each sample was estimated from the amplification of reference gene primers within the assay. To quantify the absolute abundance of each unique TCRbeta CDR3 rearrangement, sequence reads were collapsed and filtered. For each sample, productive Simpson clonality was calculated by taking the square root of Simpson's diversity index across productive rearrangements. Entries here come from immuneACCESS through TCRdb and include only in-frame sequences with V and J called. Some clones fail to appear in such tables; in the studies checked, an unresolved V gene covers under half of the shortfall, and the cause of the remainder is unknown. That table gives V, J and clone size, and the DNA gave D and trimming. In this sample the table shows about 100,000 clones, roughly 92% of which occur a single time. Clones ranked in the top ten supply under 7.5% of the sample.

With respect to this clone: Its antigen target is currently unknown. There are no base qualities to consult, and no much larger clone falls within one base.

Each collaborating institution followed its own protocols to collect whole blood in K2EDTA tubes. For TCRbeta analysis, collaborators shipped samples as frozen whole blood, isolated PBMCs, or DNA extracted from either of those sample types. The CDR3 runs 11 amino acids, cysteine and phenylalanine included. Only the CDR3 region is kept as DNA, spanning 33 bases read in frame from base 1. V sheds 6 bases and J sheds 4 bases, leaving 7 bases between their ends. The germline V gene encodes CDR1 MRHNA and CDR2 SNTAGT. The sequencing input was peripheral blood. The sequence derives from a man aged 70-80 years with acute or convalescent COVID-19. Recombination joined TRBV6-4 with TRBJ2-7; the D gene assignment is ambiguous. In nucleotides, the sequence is TGTGCCAGCAGCCTAGGATACGAGCAGTACTTC. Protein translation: CASSLGYEQYF.